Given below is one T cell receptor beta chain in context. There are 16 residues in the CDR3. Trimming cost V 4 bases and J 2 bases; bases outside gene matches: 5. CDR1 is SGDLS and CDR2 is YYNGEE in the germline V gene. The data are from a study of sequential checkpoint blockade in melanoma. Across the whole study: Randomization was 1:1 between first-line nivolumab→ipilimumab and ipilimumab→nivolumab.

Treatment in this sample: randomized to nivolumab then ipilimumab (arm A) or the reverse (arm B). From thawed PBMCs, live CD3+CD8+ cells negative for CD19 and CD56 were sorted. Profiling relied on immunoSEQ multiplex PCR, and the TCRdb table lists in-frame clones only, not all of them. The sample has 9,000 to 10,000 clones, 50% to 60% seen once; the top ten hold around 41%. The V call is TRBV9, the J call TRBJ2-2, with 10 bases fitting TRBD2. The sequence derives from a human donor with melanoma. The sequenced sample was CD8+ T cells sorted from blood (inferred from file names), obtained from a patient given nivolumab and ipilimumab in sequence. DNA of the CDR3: TGTGCCAGCAGCCATAGCGGGGGGCAAAACACCGGGGAGCTGTTTTTT. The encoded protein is CASSHSGGQNTGELFF.